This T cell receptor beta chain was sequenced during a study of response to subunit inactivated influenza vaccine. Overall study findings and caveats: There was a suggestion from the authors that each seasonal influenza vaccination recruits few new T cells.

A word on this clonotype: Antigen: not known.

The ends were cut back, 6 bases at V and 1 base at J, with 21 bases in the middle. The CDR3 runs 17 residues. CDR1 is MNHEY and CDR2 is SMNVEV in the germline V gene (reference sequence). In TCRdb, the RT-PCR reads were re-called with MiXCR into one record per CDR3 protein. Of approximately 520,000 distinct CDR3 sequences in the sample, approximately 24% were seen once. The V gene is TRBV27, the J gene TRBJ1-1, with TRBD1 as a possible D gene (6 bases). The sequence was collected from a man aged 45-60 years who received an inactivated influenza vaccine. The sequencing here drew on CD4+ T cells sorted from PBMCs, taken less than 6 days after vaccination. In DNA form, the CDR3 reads TGTGCCAGCAGAGACGCGGGACACCTAAGGGGGAACACTGAAGCTTTCTTT. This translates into CASRDAGHLRGNTEAFF.